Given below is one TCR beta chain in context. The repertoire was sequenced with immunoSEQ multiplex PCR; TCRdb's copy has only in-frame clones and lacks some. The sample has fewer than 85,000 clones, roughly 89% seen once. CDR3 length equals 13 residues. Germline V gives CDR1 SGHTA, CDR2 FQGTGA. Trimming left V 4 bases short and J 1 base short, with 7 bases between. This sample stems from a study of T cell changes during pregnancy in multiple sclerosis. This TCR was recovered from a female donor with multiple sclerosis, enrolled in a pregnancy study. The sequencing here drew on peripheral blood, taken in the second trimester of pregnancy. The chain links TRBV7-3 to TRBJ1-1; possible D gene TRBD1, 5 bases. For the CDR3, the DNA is TGTGCCAGCAGCTCACAGGAGAACACTGAAGCTTTCTTT. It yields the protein CASSSQENTEAFF.